The TCR beta chain under discussion was sequenced for a study of tumor-infiltrating lymphocytes in primary liver carcinoma. Study background: The cohort included men and women aged 30 to 69 years. Points from the study as a whole: Relative to tumor region pairs, the tumor-adjacent and tumor-blood pairs showed overlap that was lower.

TCR beta cDNA was made from approximately 500 ng total RNA with a constant-region primer. Libraries covering TCR beta were generated through three nested multiplex PCR rounds (using a slightly modified ARM-PCR). Each of the first two PCR rounds ran roughly 9 cycles with TRBV1-TRBV30 forward and C-beta reverse primers. TCRdb independently ran MiXCR on the multiplex PCR reads; one entry per CDR3 protein. The sample has about 48,000 distinct CDR3 sequences; 70% to 85% are singletons. Bulk tissue was left unsorted, and RNA and DNA were co-extracted from about 20-30 mg of it. Chronic HBV infection affected patients, none of whom had received treatment. Comment on this clonotype: Antigen: not known. A junction end diverges from the germline sequence, so it may reflect a read error.

Germline lookup yields CDR1 SGHVS and CDR2 FQNEAQ. This CDR3 contains 17 residues. The sequencing input was liver tumor tissue from sampling region 3. Described subset: tumor region T3, left-lateral pole. This sequence joins TRBV7-8 and TRBJ2-2; a weak D match, TRBD2 (6 bases). This TCR was recovered from a man aged 40-50 years with primary liver carcinoma and hepatitis B virus infection. CDR3 DNA: TGTGCCGGCAGCTCCCTTGCCAGCGGAGGGAAGGGCGGGGAGCTGGTTTTT. This translates into CAGSSLASGGKGGELVF. Filled out from reference TRBV7-8 and TRBJ2-2, the complete variable domain reads GAGVSQSPRYKVAKRGQDVALRCDPISGHVSLFWYQQALGQGPEFLTYFQNEAQLDKSGLPSDRFFAERPEGSVSTLKIQRTQQEDSAVYLCAGSSLASGGKGGELVFGEGSRLTVL.